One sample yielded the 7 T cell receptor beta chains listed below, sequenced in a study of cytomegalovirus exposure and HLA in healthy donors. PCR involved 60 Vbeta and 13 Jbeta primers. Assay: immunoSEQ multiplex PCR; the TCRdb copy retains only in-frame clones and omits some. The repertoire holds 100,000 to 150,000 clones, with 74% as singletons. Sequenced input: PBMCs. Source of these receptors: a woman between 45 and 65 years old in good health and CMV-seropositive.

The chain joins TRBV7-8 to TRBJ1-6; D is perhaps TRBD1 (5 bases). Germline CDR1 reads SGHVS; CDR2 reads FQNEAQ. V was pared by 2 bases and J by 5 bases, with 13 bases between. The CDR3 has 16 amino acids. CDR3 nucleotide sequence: TGTGCCAGCAGCTTAAGGCAGGGAGGGCATAATTCACCCCTCCACTTT. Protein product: CASSLRQGGHNSPLHF.

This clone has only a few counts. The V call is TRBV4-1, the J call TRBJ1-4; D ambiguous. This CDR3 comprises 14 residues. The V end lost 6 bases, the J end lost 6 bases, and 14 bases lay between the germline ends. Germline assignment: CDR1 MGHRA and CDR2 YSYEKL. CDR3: CASRPVGGDEKLFF. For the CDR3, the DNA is TGCGCCAGCAGACCCGTGGGAGGAGATGAAAAACTGTTTTTT.

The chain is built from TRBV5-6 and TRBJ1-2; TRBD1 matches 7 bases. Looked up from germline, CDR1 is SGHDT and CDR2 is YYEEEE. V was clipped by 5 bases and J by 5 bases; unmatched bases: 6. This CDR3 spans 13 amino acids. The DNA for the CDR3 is TGTGCCAGCAGAGAGGGGGCAGGGTATGGCTACACCTTC. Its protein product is CASREGAGYGYTF.

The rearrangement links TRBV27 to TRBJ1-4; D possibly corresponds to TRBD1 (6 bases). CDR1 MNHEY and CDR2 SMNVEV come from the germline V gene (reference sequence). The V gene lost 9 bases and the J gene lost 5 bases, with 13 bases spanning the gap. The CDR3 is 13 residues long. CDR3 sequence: CASWETGNEKLFF. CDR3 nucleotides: TGTGCCAGTTGGGAGACAGGCAATGAAAAACTGTTTTTT.

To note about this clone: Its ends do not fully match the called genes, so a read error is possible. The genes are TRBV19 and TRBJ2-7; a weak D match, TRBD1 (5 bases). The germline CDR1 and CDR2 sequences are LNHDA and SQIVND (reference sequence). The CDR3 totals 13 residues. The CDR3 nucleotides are TGTGCCAATAGTAGGCCAGGGACCTACGAGCAGTACTTC. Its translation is CANSRPGTYEQYF.

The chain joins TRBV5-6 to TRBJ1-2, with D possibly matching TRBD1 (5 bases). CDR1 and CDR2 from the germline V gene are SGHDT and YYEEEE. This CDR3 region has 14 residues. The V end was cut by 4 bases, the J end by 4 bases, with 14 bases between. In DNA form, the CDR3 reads TGTGCCAGCAGCACGATAGGGACTTTCTATGGCTACACCTTC. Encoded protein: CASSTIGTFYGYTF.

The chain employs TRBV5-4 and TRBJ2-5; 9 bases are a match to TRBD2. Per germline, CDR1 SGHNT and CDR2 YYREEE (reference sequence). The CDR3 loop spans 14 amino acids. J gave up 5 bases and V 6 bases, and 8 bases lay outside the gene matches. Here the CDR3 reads CASTRGGASETQYF. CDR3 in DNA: TGTGCCAGCACCCGCGGGGGGGCCTCGGAGACCCAGTACTTC.